These T cell receptor beta chains were read from a single sample in a study of identical twins. One entry per CDR3 protein results from TCRdb running MiXCR on the 5' RACE reads. The table lists 1.5 million or so distinct CDR3 sequences, around 33% of them singletons. Sequences were obtained from cord blood. These TCRs come from a newborn girl in good health. The CDR3 runs from the conserved cysteine through the conserved F or W. The order of the fields is V gene, J gene, clone size, D gene, CDR3 DNA, CDR3 protein. A D gene is named only where the DNA matches it firmly. Only part of the rows carry a size: once, few, many, or a class if the clone is expanded.

TRBV29-1	TRBJ2-7	-	-	TGCAGCTCTGGAGGCAATGAGCAGTACTTC	CSSGGNEQYF
TRBV6-1	TRBJ1-1	-	-	TGTGCCAGCAGTGAATTGCGGGGAGGAAGCACTGAAGCTTTCTTT	CASSELRGGSTEAFF
TRBV4-1	TRBJ2-1	-	TRBD1	TGCGCCAGCAGCCAAGTCTCCGGGACAGGGCCCTACAATGAGCAGTTCTTC	CASSQVSGTGPYNEQFF
TRBV29-1	TRBJ1-1	few	-	TGCAGCGTTTCCGGGACTATGAACACTGAAGCTTTCTTT	CSVSGTMNTEAFF
TRBV5-1	TRBJ1-1	-	-	TGCGCCAGCAGATTCGGGACAAGGAAGAACACTGAAGCTTTCTTT	CASRFGTRKNTEAFF
TRBV28	TRBJ1-1	-	TRBD1	TGTGCCAGCAGTCGGGATACGGACAGGGAGGCTTTCTTT	CASSRDTDREAFF
TRBV20-1	TRBJ1-2	many	-	TGCAGTGCTAGAGTGGGTAAAGGTGGCTACACCTTC	CSARVGKGGYTF
TRBV29-1	TRBJ2-5	many	-	TGCAGCGTTGAAATATTCTCCTACGGACCAGAGACCCAGTACTTC	CSVEIFSYGPETQYF
TRBV20-1	TRBJ2-7	few	-	TGCAGTGCTAGAGTACAGCTCTACTCCTACGAGCAGTACTTC	CSARVQLYSYEQYF
TRBV29-1	TRBJ1-2	few	TRBD1	TGCAGCGCACAGGGGGCCTCTAACTATGGCTACACCTTC	CSAQGASNYGYTF
TRBV29-1	TRBJ2-1	few	TRBD2	TGCAGCGTCCCCTCGGGACTAGCGGGAGGCCCTGAGCAGTTCTTC	CSVPSGLAGGPEQFF
TRBV19	TRBJ2-5	-	-	TGTGCCAGTAGTATCGGGGAAGAGCAAGAGACCCAGTACTTC	CASSIGEEQETQYF
TRBV4-2	TRBJ2-2	once	TRBD2	TGTGCCAGCAGCCAAGTTCGTAGCGGGGGGCCCGGGGAGCTGTTTTTT	CASSQVRSGGPGELFF
TRBV20-1	TRBJ1-5	-	-	TGCGGTGCTAGAGATATTCCCACGGGACACCCTAGCAATCAGCCCCAGCATTTT	CGARDIPTGHPSNQPQHF
TRBV20-1	TRBJ2-7	-	TRBD1	TGCAGTGCTAAGGCCCCACAACCCTCAGGGGGCAAGCAGTACTTC	CSAKAPQPSGGKQYF
TRBV6-6	TRBJ2-1	-	-	TGTGCCAGCAGTTACGAGGGACTCACATCCTACAATGAGCAGTTCTTC	CASSYEGLTSYNEQFF
TRBV6-1	TRBJ2-5	-	TRBD2	TGTGCCAGCAGTCCTAGCGGGGGGGCGGTCAATGAGCAGTACTTC	CASSPSGGAVNEQYF
TRBV6-1	TRBJ1-2	-	-	TGTGCCAGCAGTGAAAGCGACAGCGGCGATGGCTACACCTTC	CASSESDSGDGYTF
TRBV12-3/TRBV12-4	TRBJ2-5	-	-	TGTGCCAGCAGTTTGCCCGGGGTTGGAGAGACCCAGTACTTC	CASSLPGVGETQYF
TRBV5-1	TRBJ2-7	-	TRBD2	TGCGCCAGCAGCTCGGACGAGACTAGCTCCCACGAGCAGTACTTC	CASSSDETSSHEQYF
TRBV11-2	TRBJ2-6	-	-	TGTGCCAGCAGCTTAGATGGGGGACTCGGACGGCAGAGCTCTGGGGCCAACGTCCTGACTTTC	CASSLDGGLGRQSSGANVLTF
TRBV5-5	TRBJ2-7	-	-	TGTGCCAGCGGTTCTTCGGGCTTCTACGAGCAGTACTTC	CASGSSGFYEQYF
TRBV20-1	TRBJ2-1	-	TRBD2	TGCAGTGCTAGAGTGACTAGCGGGAACTACAATGAGCAGTTCTTC	CSARVTSGNYNEQFF
TRBV4-2	TRBJ1-1	-	TRBD1	TGTGCCAGCAGCCAAGATCATGACAGGGGAAGGAGCACTGAAGCTTTCTTT	CASSQDHDRGRSTEAFF
TRBV9	TRBJ2-3	few	-	TGTGCCAGCAGCGGCTACCGGGCCCCCACAGATACGCAGTATTTT	CASSGYRAPTDTQYF
TRBV7-2	TRBJ2-7	many	-	TGTGCCAGCAGCTTGTCCGGATCAATCGGGTCCTACGAGCAGTACTTC	CASSLSGSIGSYEQYF
TRBV5-6	TRBJ2-5	-	-	TGTGCCAGCAGCCGGGACACAGAGACCCAGTACTTC	CASSRDTETQYF
TRBV6-2/TRBV6-3	TRBJ2-5	-	-	TGTGCCAGCAGTTACTTGGTGGGGCAGGAGACCCAGTACTTC	CASSYLVGQETQYF
TRBV2	TRBJ1-1	-	-	TGTGCCAGCAGGACAGGACAGTGGCCTCCAAAAGCTTTCTTT	CASRTGQWPPKAFF
TRBV12-3/TRBV12-4	TRBJ2-7	few	TRBD2	TGTGCCAGCAGTCCCCAGACTAGCGGGGGACCTTTCTCCTACGAGCAGTACTTC	CASSPQTSGGPFSYEQYF
TRBV12-3/TRBV12-4	TRBJ1-1	once	TRBD1	TGTGCCAGCAGTTTAGAGGACAGGGTCACTGAAGCTTTCTTT	CASSLEDRVTEAFF
TRBV12-3/TRBV12-4	TRBJ1-5	few	TRBD1	TGTGCCAGCAGCCCTGACAGGGGGAGGGTTCAGCCCCAGCATTTT	CASSPDRGRVQPQHF
TRBV5-1	TRBJ2-1	few	TRBD2	TGCGCCAGCAGCGGTAGCGGGGTAAGCTCCTACAATGAGCAGTTCTTC	CASSGSGVSSYNEQFF
TRBV4-2	TRBJ2-1	few	TRBD2	TGTGCCAGCAGCCAAGAGAGGACTAGCGGTAGGGAGCAGTTCTTC	CASSQERTSGREQFF
TRBV7-9	TRBJ1-4	-	-	TGTGCCAGCAGCTTGGGGTCGGCTGAAAAACTGTTTTTT	CASSLGSAEKLFF
TRBV10-3	TRBJ1-2	-	TRBD1	TGTGCCATCAGTGAGAACTCACAGGGGGCGCGCGGCTACACCTTC	CAISENSQGARGYTF
TRBV20-1	TRBJ1-5	few	-	TGCAGTGCTAGAGATCGGGGTGAGGGACAGCCCCAGCATTTT	CSARDRGEGQPQHF
TRBV28	TRBJ2-7	few	-	TGTGCCAGCAGCTTAAGACTAGGGCCCTACGAGCAGTACTTC	CASSLRLGPYEQYF
TRBV7-2	TRBJ2-4	few	TRBD2	TGTGCCAGCAGCTTGGGCGGGGGGGTAAACATTCAGTACTTC	CASSLGGGVNIQYF
TRBV2	TRBJ2-2	once	-	TGTGCCAGCCGCCGGACCCCCGGGGAGCTGTTTTTT	CASRRTPGELFF
TRBV12-3/TRBV12-4	TRBJ1-1	few	-	TGTGCCAGCACCTCTGGACACTTAGGGCGAGGCACTGAAGCTTTCTTT	CASTSGHLGRGTEAFF
TRBV4-2	TRBJ2-7	-	TRBD1	TGTGCCAGCAGCCAAGATGCGGGACAGGGACGGTCCTACGAGCAGTACTTC	CASSQDAGQGRSYEQYF
TRBV6-5	TRBJ1-5	many	-	TGTGCCAGCAGTTATGGTGGGGGTCAGCCCCAGCATTTT	CASSYGGGQPQHF
TRBV30	TRBJ1-3	few	-	TGTGCCTGGGGCTACACCTCTGGAAACACCATATATTTT	CAWGYTSGNTIYF
TRBV7-9	TRBJ2-7	-	TRBD2	TGTGCCAGCAGCTCAGCGCCGAACCTATTAGCGGGAGTCTACGAGCAGTACTTC	CASSSAPNLLAGVYEQYF
TRBV12-3/TRBV12-4	TRBJ2-1	-	-	TGTGCCAGCAGGGGGGTAAGGTGGGAGCAGTTCTTC	CASRGVRWEQFF
TRBV4-2	TRBJ2-7	few	TRBD1	TGTGCCAGCAGCCAAGTGGGTTCCGCAGGGGGCTACGAGCAGTACTTC	CASSQVGSAGGYEQYF